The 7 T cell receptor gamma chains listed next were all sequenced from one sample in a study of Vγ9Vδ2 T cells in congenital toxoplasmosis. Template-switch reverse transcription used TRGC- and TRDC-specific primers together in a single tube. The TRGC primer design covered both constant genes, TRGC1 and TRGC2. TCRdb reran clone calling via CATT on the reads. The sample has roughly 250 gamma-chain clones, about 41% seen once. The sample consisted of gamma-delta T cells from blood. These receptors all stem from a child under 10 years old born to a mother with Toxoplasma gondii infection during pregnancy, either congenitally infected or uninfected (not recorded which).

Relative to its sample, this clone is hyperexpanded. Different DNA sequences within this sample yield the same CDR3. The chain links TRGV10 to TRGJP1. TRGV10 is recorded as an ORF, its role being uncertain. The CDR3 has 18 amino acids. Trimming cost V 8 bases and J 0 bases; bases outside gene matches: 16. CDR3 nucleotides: TGTGCTGCGTGGGATCTTAAGCCAAAATATACCACTGGTTGGTTCAAGATATTT. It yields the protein CAAWDLKPKYTTGWFKIF.

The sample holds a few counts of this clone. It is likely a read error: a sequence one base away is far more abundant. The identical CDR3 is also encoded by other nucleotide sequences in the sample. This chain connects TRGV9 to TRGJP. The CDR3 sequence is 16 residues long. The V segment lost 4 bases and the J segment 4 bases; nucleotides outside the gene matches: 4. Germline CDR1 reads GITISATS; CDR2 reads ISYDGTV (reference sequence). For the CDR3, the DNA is TGTGCCTTGTGGGAACAACAAGAGTTGGGCAAAAAAATCAAGGTATTT. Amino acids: CALWEQQELGKKIKVF.

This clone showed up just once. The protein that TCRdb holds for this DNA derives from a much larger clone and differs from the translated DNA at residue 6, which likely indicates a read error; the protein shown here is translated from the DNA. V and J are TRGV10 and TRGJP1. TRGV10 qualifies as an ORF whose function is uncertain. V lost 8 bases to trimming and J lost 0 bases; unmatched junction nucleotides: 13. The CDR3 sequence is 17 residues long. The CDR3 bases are TGTGCTGCGTGGGACCCCTCTTTTTATACCACTGGTTGGTTCAAGATATTT. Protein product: CAAWDPSFYTTGWFKIF.

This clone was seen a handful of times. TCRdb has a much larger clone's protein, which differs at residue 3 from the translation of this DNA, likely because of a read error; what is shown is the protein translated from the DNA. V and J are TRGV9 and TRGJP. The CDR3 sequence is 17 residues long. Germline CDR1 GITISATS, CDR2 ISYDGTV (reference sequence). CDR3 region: CASWEVRAELGKKIKVF. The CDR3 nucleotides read TGTGCCTCGTGGGAGGTGCGAGCAGAGTTGGGCAAAAAAATCAAGGTATTT.

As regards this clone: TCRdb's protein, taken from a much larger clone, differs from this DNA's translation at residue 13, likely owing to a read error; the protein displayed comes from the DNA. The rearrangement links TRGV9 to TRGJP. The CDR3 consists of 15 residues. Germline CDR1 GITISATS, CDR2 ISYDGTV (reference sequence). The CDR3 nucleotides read TGTGCCTTGTGGGAGCAAGAGTTGGGCAAAAAAATCACGGTATTT. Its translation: CALWEQELGKKITVF.

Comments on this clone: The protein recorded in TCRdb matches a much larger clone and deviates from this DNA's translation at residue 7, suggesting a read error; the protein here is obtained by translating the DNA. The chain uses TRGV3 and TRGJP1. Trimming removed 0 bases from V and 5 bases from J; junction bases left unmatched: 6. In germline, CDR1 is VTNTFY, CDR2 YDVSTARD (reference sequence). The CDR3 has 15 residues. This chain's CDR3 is CATWDRAFTGWFKIF. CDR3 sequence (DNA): TGTGCCACCTGGGACAGGGCCTTTACTGGTTGGTTCAAGATATTT.

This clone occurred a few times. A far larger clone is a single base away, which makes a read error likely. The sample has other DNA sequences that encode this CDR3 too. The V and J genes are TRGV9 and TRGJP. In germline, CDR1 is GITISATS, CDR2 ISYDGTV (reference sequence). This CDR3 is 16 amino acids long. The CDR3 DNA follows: TGTGCCTTGTGGGACCGGAAAGAGTTGGGCAAAAAAATCAAAGTATTT. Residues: CALWDRKELGKKIKVF.